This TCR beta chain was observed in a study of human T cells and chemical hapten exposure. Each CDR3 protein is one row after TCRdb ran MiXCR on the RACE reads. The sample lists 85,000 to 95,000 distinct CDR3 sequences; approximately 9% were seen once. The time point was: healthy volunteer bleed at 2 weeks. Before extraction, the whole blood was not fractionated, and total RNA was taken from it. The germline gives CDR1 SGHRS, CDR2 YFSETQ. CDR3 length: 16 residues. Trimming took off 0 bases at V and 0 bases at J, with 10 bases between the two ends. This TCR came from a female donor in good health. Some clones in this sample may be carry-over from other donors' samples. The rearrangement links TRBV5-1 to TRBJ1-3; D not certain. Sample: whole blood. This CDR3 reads CASSLGAGPSGNTIYF. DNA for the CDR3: TGCGCCAGCAGCTTGGGGGCCGGTCCCTCTGGAAACACCATATATTTT.